These T cell receptor beta chains were read from a single sample in a study of blood T cells in healthy people across ages. TCRdb re-derived calls from the 5' RACE reads in MiXCR, one entry per CDR3 protein. The sample has 2 million or so distinct CDR3 sequences; approximately 50% are singletons. The sample was blood. These receptors all stem from a woman aged 40 to 50 in good health. CDR3s include the opening cysteine and the closing phenylalanine or tryptophan. The D gene is left open where the match is weak. Only some rows state a clone size, as once, few, many or a class for expanded clones.

abundance	d_gene	v_gene	j_gene	CDR3aa	CDR3nt
-	-	TRBV7-9	TRBJ1-1	CASSLASNSANTEAFF	TGTGCCAGCAGCTTAGCTTCGAACAGCGCGAACACTGAAGCTTTCTTT
few	-	TRBV6-5	TRBJ2-1	CASSPLGNKRHEQFF	TGTGCCAGCAGCCCTTTGGGGAACAAGCGCCATGAGCAGTTCTTC
few	TRBD2	TRBV10-2	TRBJ2-5	CASSDLAGTQETQYF	TGCGCCAGCAGTGACCTAGCGGGCACCCAAGAGACCCAGTACTTC
-	TRBD2	TRBV12-3/TRBV12-4	TRBJ2-7	CASSGEGIGEQYF	TGTGCCAGCAGTGGGGAGGGGATAGGCGAGCAGTACTTC
few	TRBD2	TRBV4-1	TRBJ2-3	CASSPQPASGSTDTQYF	TGCGCCAGCAGCCCACAGCCCGCTAGCGGGAGCACAGATACGCAGTATTTT
-	-	TRBV15	TRBJ1-2	CATSIGGLHGNPYGYTF	TGTGCCACCAGCATCGGGGGATTACATGGGAATCCCTATGGCTACACCTTC
-	-	TRBV15	TRBJ2-5	CATSRDSSGIETQYF	TGTGCCACCAGCAGAGATTCGTCGGGAATTGAGACCCAGTACTTC
-	-	TRBV7-8	TRBJ2-3	CASSLGRVPGDTQYF	TGTGCCAGCAGCTTAGGGCGAGTGCCAGGAGATACGCAGTATTTT
-	TRBD1	TRBV5-6	TRBJ2-7	CASSPNRDRGSYEQYF	TGTGCCAGCAGCCCTAACCGGGACAGGGGGTCCTACGAGCAGTACTTC
-	-	TRBV4-3	TRBJ1-2	CASSQDFSQIYGYTF	TGCGCCAGCAGCCAAGATTTTTCACAGATCTATGGCTACACCTTC
few	-	TRBV6-6	TRBJ1-1	CASSYATGTNTEAFF	TGTGCCAGCAGTTACGCAACGGGCACAAACACTGAAGCTTTCTTT
few	-	TRBV20-1	TRBJ1-2	CSTGERSGGYTF	TGCAGTACGGGGGAGAGGTCAGGAGGCTACACCTTC
-	-	TRBV7-2	TRBJ2-1	CASSLAGGLFEQFF	TGTGCCAGCAGCTTAGCGGGGGGGCTTTTTGAGCAGTTCTTC
-	TRBD2	TRBV12-3/TRBV12-4	TRBJ2-5	CASSFGGGAYGTQYF	TGTGCCAGCAGTTTCGGCGGGGGGGCCTATGGGACCCAGTACTTC
-	-	TRBV6-2/TRBV6-3	TRBJ2-7	CASSPRGLLTYEQYF	TGTGCCAGCAGTCCAAGGGGCCTCTTAACCTACGAGCAGTACTTC
-	TRBD2	TRBV7-2	TRBJ2-1	CASSLSGEGCRNEQFF	TGTGCCAGCAGCTTATCTGGGGAGGGGTGTCGCAATGAGCAGTTCTTC
-	-	TRBV7-8	TRBJ2-5	CASSPRGGAARETQYF	TGTGCCAGCAGCCCCAGGGGCGGGGCCGCCAGAGAGACCCAGTACTTC
-	-	TRBV7-9	TRBJ1-6	CASSPIGGGRGIDSPLHF	TGTGCCAGCAGCCCCATTGGGGGGGGTCGAGGTATTGATTCACCCCTCCACTTT
-	-	TRBV20-1	TRBJ1-2	CSAPGAGRVTGYTF	TGCAGTGCTCCCGGAGCTGGGCGGGTTACTGGCTACACCTTC
few	TRBD1	TRBV6-5	TRBJ2-1	CASSFSGDRGTDEQFF	TGTGCCAGCAGTTTCTCGGGGGACAGGGGTACGGATGAGCAGTTCTTC
-	TRBD1	TRBV29-1	TRBJ1-4	CSVQGATNEKLFF	TGCAGCGTCCAGGGGGCAACTAATGAAAAACTGTTTTTT
few	-	TRBV24-1	TRBJ2-6	CATSDSTGTGANVLTF	TGTGCCACCAGTGATTCCACAGGGACTGGGGCCAACGTCCTGACTTTC
-	TRBD1	TRBV6-5	TRBJ1-5	CASSRQGANQPQHF	TGTGCCAGCAGTCGACAGGGGGCCAATCAGCCCCAGCATTTT
-	-	TRBV4-1	TRBJ1-4	CASSFPRQGRSEKLFF	TGCGCCAGCAGCTTCCCCAGGCAGGGGCGAAGTGAAAAACTGTTTTTT
-	-	TRBV6-1	TRBJ2-7	CASSEEGTYLYEQYF	TGTGCCAGCAGTGAAGAGGGGACATACCTCTACGAGCAGTACTTC
few	TRBD2	TRBV12-3/TRBV12-4	TRBJ2-5	CASSLGGGASKTQYF	TGTGCCAGCAGTTTAGGCGGGGGGGCGTCGAAGACCCAGTACTTC
few	-	TRBV12-3/TRBV12-4	TRBJ2-5	CASSSSAGRETQYF	TGTGCCAGCAGTTCCTCGGCGGGCAGAGAGACCCAGTACTTC
-	-	TRBV5-5	TRBJ1-5	CASSLYGGYNQPQHF	TGTGCCAGCAGCCTATACGGGGGCTACAATCAGCCCCAGCATTTT
few	-	TRBV5-1	TRBJ2-7	CASSLAAAEQYF	TGCGCCAGCAGCTTGGCGGCAGCCGAGCAGTACTTC
-	-	TRBV6-1	TRBJ1-6	CASSETTVDSPLHF	TGTGCCAGCAGTGAAACAACGGTGGATTCACCCCTCCACTTT
few	TRBD2	TRBV7-6	TRBJ2-7	CASSLTSGGYYEQYF	TGTGCCAGCAGCTTGACTAGCGGGGGGTACTACGAGCAGTACTTC
-	TRBD2	TRBV12-3/TRBV12-4	TRBJ2-3	CASRRPLAGARTDTQYF	TGTGCCAGCAGACGTCCTCTAGCGGGGGCCCGCACAGATACGCAGTATTTT
-	-	TRBV7-6	TRBJ1-1	CASSLAGGRVWDTEAFF	TGTGCCAGCAGCTTAGCGGGCGGCAGGGTATGGGACACTGAAGCTTTCTTT
-	TRBD1	TRBV5-1	TRBJ2-7	CASSVLPGQGYEQYF	TGCGCCAGCAGCGTCTTGCCGGGACAGGGATACGAGCAGTACTTC
once	-	TRBV7-2	TRBJ2-1	CASSLSPGSYEQFF	TGTGCCAGCAGCTTAAGTCCGGGGTCATACGAGCAGTTCTTC
-	TRBD1	TRBV20-1	TRBJ2-3	CSASAYGTGSSPDTQYF	TGCAGTGCTAGCGCCTACGGGACAGGGTCGAGTCCAGATACGCAGTATTTT
-	-	TRBV6-5	TRBJ2-6	CASSYRGQSAPGANVLTF	TGTGCCAGCAGTTATAGGGGTCAGTCCGCCCCCGGGGCCAACGTCCTGACTTTC
-	TRBD1	TRBV7-9	TRBJ2-1	CASSGRTGGAFSSYNEQFF	TGTGCCAGCAGCGGCCGGACAGGGGGCGCCTTTAGCTCCTACAATGAGCAGTTCTTC
-	-	TRBV6-5	TRBJ2-4	CASSYSIDRIQYF	TGTGCCAGCAGTTACTCGATAGACCGTATTCAGTACTTC
-	-	TRBV28	TRBJ2-5	CASSLRILDRVLQETQYF	TGTGCCAGCAGTTTACGCATCCTCGACAGAGTACTACAAGAGACCCAGTACTTC
-	TRBD2	TRBV5-5	TRBJ2-1	CASSLVLGTSSYNEQFF	TGTGCCAGCAGCTTGGTTCTGGGGACTAGCTCCTACAATGAGCAGTTCTTC
-	TRBD2	TRBV20-1	TRBJ2-5	CSAPHGSGVQETQYF	TGCAGTGCTCCCCACGGAAGCGGGGTTCAAGAGACCCAGTACTTC
-	TRBD1	TRBV20-1	TRBJ2-7	CSARDAGQGYEQYF	TGCAGTGCTAGAGATGCCGGACAGGGATACGAGCAGTACTTC
-	-	TRBV27	TRBJ2-6	CASSLKTGAGANVLTF	TGTGCCAGCAGTTTAAAAACGGGGGCTGGGGCCAACGTCCTGACTTTC
-	TRBD1	TRBV7-2	TRBJ2-7	CASSLETGPLNEQYF	TGTGCCAGCAGCTTAGAGACAGGGCCACTGAACGAGCAGTACTTC
-	-	TRBV6-2/TRBV6-3	TRBJ1-5	CASSAWGLQEGNQPQHF	TGTGCCAGCAGTGCGTGGGGGCTCCAAGAAGGCAATCAGCCCCAGCATTTT
-	-	TRBV2	TRBJ1-2	CASSDSWFGDGYTF	TGTGCCAGCAGTGATTCCTGGTTTGGAGATGGCTACACCTTC
-	-	TRBV5-1	TRBJ2-2	CASSPGWGGANTGELFF	TGCGCTAGCAGCCCGGGTTGGGGCGGGGCGAACACCGGGGAGCTGTTTTTT
-	-	TRBV6-5	TRBJ1-1	CASSYSNRATEAFF	TGTGCCAGCAGTTACTCGAACAGGGCCACTGAAGCTTTCTTT
-	-	TRBV7-2	TRBJ2-7	CASSPKAERDYEQYF	TGTGCCAGCAGCCCCAAGGCTGAGAGGGATTACGAGCAGTACTTC
once	-	TRBV5-1	TRBJ2-1	CASKPNPVGSYNEQFF	TGCGCCAGCAAACCGAATCCCGTGGGCTCCTACAATGAGCAGTTCTTC
-	-	TRBV25-1	TRBJ1-6	CASSPEGSSYNSPLHF	TGTGCCAGCAGTCCTGAGGGGAGCTCCTATAATTCACCCCTCCACTTT
few	-	TRBV7-2	TRBJ2-2	CASSLARAVAGELFF	TGTGCCAGCAGCTTAGCGCGGGCTGTCGCCGGGGAGCTGTTTTTT
-	TRBD1	TRBV4-3	TRBJ1-2	CASSQDGGQGAPSWYGYTF	TGCGCCAGCAGCCAAGACGGGGGGCAGGGGGCCCCCTCTTGGTATGGCTACACCTTC
-	-	TRBV20-1	TRBJ2-5	CSARGSWGRETQYF	TGCAGTGCTAGAGGGTCCTGGGGGAGGGAGACCCAGTACTTC